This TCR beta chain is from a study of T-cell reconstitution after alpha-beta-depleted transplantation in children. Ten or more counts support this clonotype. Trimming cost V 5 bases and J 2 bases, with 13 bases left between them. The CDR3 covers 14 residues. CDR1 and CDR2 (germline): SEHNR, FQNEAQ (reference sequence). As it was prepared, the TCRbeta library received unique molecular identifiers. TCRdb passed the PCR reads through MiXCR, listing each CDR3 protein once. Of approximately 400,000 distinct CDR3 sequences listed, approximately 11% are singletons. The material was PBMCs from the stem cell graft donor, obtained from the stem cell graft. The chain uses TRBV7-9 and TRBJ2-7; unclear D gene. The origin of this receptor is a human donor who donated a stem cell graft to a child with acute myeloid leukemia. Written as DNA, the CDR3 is TGTGCCAGCAGCAAAAGCGTTTACCCCTACGAGCAGTACTTC. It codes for CASSKSVYPYEQYF.